Listed below are T cell receptor beta chains from one sample, sequenced in a study of Ad26.COV2.S vaccination and SARS-CoV-2 variants. Produced via immunoSEQ multiplex PCR; TCRdb's table is partial and in-frame only. The top ten hold about 1.7% of the sample, which has about 410,000 clones, over 80% seen once. The input for sequencing was peripheral blood, taken in a trial of Ad26.COV2.S vaccine versus placebo. These receptors were collected from a person between 18 and 65 years old who received the Ad26.COV2.S COVID-19 vaccine or a placebo. The CDR3 runs from the conserved cysteine through the conserved F or W. D genes are given only for firm matches. Clone size is not always given. Where it is, it says once, few, many or a class for expanded clones.

>TRBV5-1|TRBD1|TRBJ1-4|-
CASSRQGVSTNEKLFF
TGCGCCAGCAGCAGACAGGGGGTTTCGACTAATGAAAAACTGTTTTTT
>TRBV3-1/TRBV3-2|TRBD1|TRBJ1-2|-
CASSQQPGQGSLSF
TGTGCCAGCAGCCAACAACCGGGACAGGGATCTTTATCCTTC
>TRBV6-2/TRBV6-3|-|TRBJ1-4|-
CASSYSSQANEKLFF
TGTGCCAGCAGTTACTCGTCACAAGCTAATGAAAAACTGTTTTTT
>TRBV5-4|TRBD2|TRBJ2-7|-
CAWAGEPYEQYF
TGTGCCTGGGCGGGGGAGCCCTACGAGCAGTACTTC
>TRBV27|TRBD2|TRBJ2-3|-
CASSYSSGADTQYF
TGTGCCAGCAGCTACAGTAGCGGGGCAGATACGCAGTATTTT
>TRBV19|TRBD1|TRBJ2-7|-
CATGQGFYEQYF
TGTGCCACGGGACAGGGGTTCTACGAGCAGTACTTC
>TRBV7-2|-|TRBJ1-1|-
CASSLLIGGTEAFF
TGTGCCAGCAGCTTATTGATTGGTGGGACTGAAGCTTTCTTT
>TRBV20-1|-|TRBJ2-7|-
CSARSGYEQYF
TGCAGTGCTAGGTCGGGCTACGAGCAGTACTTC
>TRBV5-4|TRBD1|TRBJ1-1|-
CASALGQGTTEAFF
TGTGCCAGCGCCCTAGGACAGGGAACGACTGAAGCTTTCTTT
>TRBV6-1|-|TRBJ2-5|-
CASSDLGRETQYF
TGTGCCAGCAGTGATCTAGGGAGAGAGACCCAGTACTTC
>TRBV2|-|TRBJ1-1|-
CASNRGQGRITEAFF
TGTGCCAGCAACCGTGGGCAGGGGCGGATTACTGAAGCTTTCTTT
>TRBV30|-|TRBJ1-4|-
CAWSPRRTAGEKLFF
TGTGCCTGGAGTCCCCGGCGGACAGCAGGAGAAAAACTGTTTTTT
>TRBV9|-|TRBJ2-3|-
CASSVEPRRDTQYF
TGTGCCAGCAGCGTAGAACCTAGGAGAGATACGCAGTATTTT
>TRBV9|-|TRBJ2-2|-
CASSVVANTGELFF
TGTGCCAGCAGCGTAGTCGCGAACACCGGGGAGCTGTTTTTT
>TRBV6-5|-|TRBJ1-2|-
CASSYLGTYGYTF
TGTGCCAGCAGTTACCTGGGAACCTATGGCTACACCTTC
>TRBV12-3/TRBV12-4|-|TRBJ1-4|-
CASSHGNEKLFF
TGTGCCAGCTCTCACGGGAATGAAAAACTGTTTTTT
>TRBV7-9|-|TRBJ2-7|-
CASSSPLGPSGIEQYF
TGTGCCAGCAGCAGCCCCCTCGGGCCGTCAGGTATCGAGCAGTACTTC
>TRBV7-8|-|TRBJ2-3|-
CASSPDRDTQYF
TGTGCCAGCAGCCCCGACAGGGATACGCAGTATTTT
>TRBV7-9|-|TRBJ1-6|-
CASSSSDSPLHF
TGTGCCAGCAGCTCCTCGGATTCACCCCTCCACTTT
>TRBV7-2|TRBD1|TRBJ1-2|-
CASSALPGQGMGWYTF
TGTGCCAGCAGCGCCCTCCCGGGACAGGGGATGGGGTGGTACACCTTC
>TRBV7-2|-|TRBJ1-5|-
CASSFAGNTQPQHF
TGTGCCAGCAGCTTCGCAGGGAACACTCAGCCCCAGCATTTT
>TRBV6-2/TRBV6-3|TRBD1|TRBJ1-5|few
CASSYPDRGGQPQHF
TGTGCCAGCAGTTACCCCGACAGGGGTGGTCAGCCCCAGCATTTT
>TRBV15|-|TRBJ1-3|once
CATSREGFSGNTIYF
TGTGCCACCAGCAGAGAGGGTTTCTCTGGAAACACCATATATTTT
>TRBV19|TRBD1|TRBJ1-2|-
CASSIRDRADYGYTF
TGTGCCAGTAGTATCCGGGACAGGGCGGACTATGGCTACACCTTC
>TRBV7-6|-|TRBJ1-2|-
CASSLTGTDNYGYTF
TGTGCCAGCAGCTTAACCGGGACGGATAACTATGGCTACACCTTC
>TRBV5-6|-|TRBJ2-2|-
CASSQGPTGELFF
TGTGCCAGCAGCCAAGGACCCACCGGGGAGCTGTTTTTT
>TRBV9|TRBD1|TRBJ1-2|-
CASSSRLTGGDGYTF
TGTGCCAGCAGTTCCCGTCTAACAGGGGGGGATGGCTACACCTTC
>TRBV5-6|-|TRBJ1-5|-
CASSSRVSGNQPQHF
TGTGCCAGCAGTTCTAGGGTGAGTGGCAATCAGCCCCAGCATTTT
>TRBV28|-|TRBJ1-2|-
CASRPINRIANYGYTF
TGTGCCAGCAGACCTATCAACAGAATAGCTAACTATGGCTACACCTTC
>TRBV7-6|TRBD2|TRBJ2-5|-
CASSGREDEGTQYF
TGTGCCAGCAGCGGGAGGGAGGATGAGGGGACCCAGTACTTC
>TRBV9|-|TRBJ2-1|-
CASSAALLGSSYNEQFF
TGTGCCAGCAGCGCAGCCCTTCTTGGGAGCTCCTACAATGAGCAGTTCTTC
>TRBV7-2|-|TRBJ2-2|once
CASSQKAGELFF
TGTGCCAGCAGCCAGAAAGCGGGGGAGCTGTTTTTT
>TRBV6-5|TRBD1|TRBJ1-4|-
CASSYSGTANEKLFF
TGTGCCAGCAGTTACTCAGGGACAGCTAATGAAAAACTGTTTTTT
>TRBV6-2/TRBV6-3|-|TRBJ2-2|-
CASSYWQGMFF
TGTGCCAGCAGTTATTGGCAGGGAATGTTTTTT
>TRBV6-5|TRBD2|TRBJ2-5|once
CASSSRSAGGLETQYF
TGTGCCAGCAGTTCCCGGAGTGCGGGAGGCCTCGAGACCCAGTACTTC
>TRBV7-2|-|TRBJ1-5|once
CASSKQGEDQPQHF
TGTGCCAGCAGCAAACAGGGAGAAGATCAGCCCCAGCATTTT
>TRBV10-3|-|TRBJ1-2|once
CAISYDPGIANYGYTF
TGTGCCATCAGCTACGATCCAGGGATTGCCAACTATGGCTACACCTTC
>TRBV24-1|-|TRBJ2-3|-
CATSDFTGSGTDTQYF
TGTGCCACCAGTGATTTTACAGGGAGTGGCACAGATACGCAGTATTTT
>TRBV21-1|-|TRBJ1-4|-
CASSKGVGSTNEKLFF
TGTGCCAGCAGCAAAGGTGTGGGGTCAACTAATGAAAAACTGTTTTTT
>TRBV5-1|-|TRBJ2-7|-
CASSSSGPGPPREQYF
TGCGCCAGCTCCTCTTCAGGTCCAGGGCCACCAAGGGAGCAGTACTTC
>TRBV7-2|-|TRBJ2-7|-
CASSLAGGSSYEQYF
TGTGCCAGCAGCTTAGCTGGGGGAAGCTCCTACGAGCAGTACTTC
>TRBV3-1/TRBV3-2|-|TRBJ2-1|-
CASSQGLNTYNEQFF
TGTGCCAGCAGCCAAGGACTTAATACCTACAATGAGCAGTTCTTC
>TRBV7-8|TRBD2|TRBJ2-7|once
CASTGGPDEQYF
TGTGCCAGCACGGGGGGGCCTGACGAGCAGTACTTC
>TRBV6-5|TRBD1|TRBJ1-2|-
CASSYSTGQGSYTF
TGTGCCAGCAGTTACTCGACGGGACAGGGAAGCTACACCTTC
>TRBV10-1|TRBD1|TRBJ1-3|-
CASSDPSDRAGNTIYF
TGCGCCAGCAGTGACCCATCGGACAGGGCAGGAAACACCATATATTTT
>TRBV7-2|-|TRBJ2-7|-
CASTLQVSQVSYEQYF
TGTGCCAGCACCCTCCAGGTCAGCCAGGTCTCCTACGAGCAGTACTTC